A single sample gave rise to the 22 T cell receptor beta chains below, sequenced in a study of cytomegalovirus exposure and HLA in healthy donors (dated by TCRdb to about 2017). Receptor amplification or capture employed the immunoSEQ multiplex PCR assay. The multiplex PCR relied on a mix of 60 forward primers for TCR Vbeta segments and 13 reverse primers for TCR Jbeta segments. The clones in this table, taken by TCRdb from immuneACCESS, are in-frame only. Not every clone is retained; where verified, under half of the shortfall comes from an unresolved V gene, and the cause of the rest is unknown. The sample table contains tens of thousands of clones; only one count was recorded for around four fifths of them. Jointly, the top ten make up roughly 2.6% of the sample. Sequencing input: PBMCs. The receptors come from a male donor in good health and CMV-seropositive.

The chain uses TRBV18 and TRBJ2-4; 8 bases agree with TRBD1. V lost 0 bases and J lost 13; bases outside the gene matches: 2. The CDR3 covers 12 residues. Germline V lookup: CDR1 KGHSH, CDR2 LQKENI. CDR3 bases: TGTGCCAGCTCACCACCGGGACAGGAGCAGTACTTC. Its protein product is CASSPPGQEQYF.

This clone was recorded only once. The chain carries TRBV4-1 and TRBJ1-2; 9 bases are a match to TRBD1. The germline CDR1 and CDR2 sequences are MGHRA and YSYEKL. V lost 2 bases to trimming and J lost 3 bases; unmatched junction nucleotides: 4. CDR3 size: 15 residues. The CDR3 loop reads CASSQQGQGYYGYTF. CDR3 bases: TGCGCCAGCAGCCAACAGGGACAGGGATACTATGGCTACACCTTC.

This clone was recorded a few times. V usage is TRBV7-6 and J usage is TRBJ1-4; 7 positions match TRBD1. With V trimmed by 2 bases and J by 11 bases, 8 bases remained unmatched. The CDR3 covers 14 residues. The germline V gene has CDR1 SGHVS and CDR2 FNYEAQ. Here the CDR3 reads CASSLMSAGGKLFF. The CDR3 DNA is TGTGCCAGCAGCTTAATGTCCGCAGGGGGGAAACTGTTTTTT. The variable domain in full, completed from reference TRBV7-6 and TRBJ1-4, reads GAGVSQSPRYKVTKRGQDVALRCDPISGHVSLYWYRQALGQGPEFLTYFNYEAQQDKSGLPNDRFSAERPEGSISTLTIQRTEQRDSAMYRCASSLMSAGGKLFFGSGTQLSVL.

This clone has only a few counts. J is TRBJ2-3 and V is TRBV6-5; D is possibly TRBD1 (6 bases). This CDR3 has 14 residues. Trimming removed 4 bases at V and 6 bases at J, with 14 bases between. Germline V gene data show CDR1 as MNHEY and CDR2 as SVGAGI. The CDR3 DNA sequence: TGTGCCAGCAGTTCCCCCCAGGGGAGCGATACGCAGTATTTT. The encoded protein is CASSSPQGSDTQYF.

V is TRBV7-9 and J is TRBJ2-1; 9 nucleotides align to TRBD2. The CDR3 is 16 residues long. The trim removed 5 bases at V and 3 bases at J, leaving 8 bases unmatched. CDR1 is SEHNR and CDR2 is FQNEAQ in the germline V gene (reference sequence). CDR3 in DNA: TGTGCCAGCAGCCCCCGTAGCGGGAGTATCTACAATGAGCAGTTCTTC. Its protein is CASSPRSGSIYNEQFF.

In this sample, this clone turned up a few times. This sequence joins TRBV7-2 and TRBJ2-7, with TRBD1 identical over 7 bases. The germline V gene has CDR1 SGHTA and CDR2 FQGNSA. This CDR3 is built from 14 residues. The junction had 11 bases not matched to a gene; V was cut back by 5 bases and J by 7 bases. CDR3: CASSKTGDPREQYF. As DNA, the CDR3 is TGTGCCAGCAGCAAAACAGGGGACCCTCGAGAGCAGTACTTC.

The V call is TRBV19, the J call TRBJ2-1, with 14 bases that match TRBD2. The J segment lost 8 bases and the V segment lost 5 bases, leaving 5 bases of the junction unmatched. CDR1 is LNHDA and CDR2 is SQIVND in the germline V gene (reference sequence). This CDR3 has 15 amino acids. The DNA of the CDR3 is TGTGCCAGTAGTCTGGGACTAGCGGGAGTACATGAGCAGTTCTTC. Translation: CASSLGLAGVHEQFF.

This chain uses TRBV28 with TRBJ1-1; 7 bases are a match to TRBD1. In germline, CDR1 is MDHEN, CDR2 SYDVKM. This CDR3 comprises 16 residues. The trim removed 5 bases at V and 6 bases at J, leaving 15 bases unmatched. Here the CDR3 reads CASSLQLTGPVAEAFF. The CDR3, as DNA: TGTGCCAGCAGTCTCCAATTGACAGGGCCGGTCGCTGAAGCTTTCTTT.

V gene TRBV14 combines with J gene TRBJ2-7; D gene unclear. V lost 1 base and J 3 bases, leaving 10 bases between the germline ends. The germline CDR1 and CDR2 sequences are SGHDN and FVKESK. The CDR3 extends over 14 amino acids. In DNA, the CDR3 is TGTGCCAGCAGCCAAGCTGGCAGGAACTACGAGCAGTACTTC. Translating gives CASSQAGRNYEQYF. The variable domain in full, completed from reference TRBV14 and TRBJ2-7, reads EAGVTQFPSHSVIEKGQTVTLRCDPISGHDNLYWYRRVMGKEIKFLLHFVKESKQDESGMPNNRFLAERTGGTYSTLKVQPAELEDSGVYFCASSQAGRNYEQYFGPGTRLTVT.

The rearrangement links TRBV19 to TRBJ2-7; 11 nucleotides line up with TRBD1. Trimming removed 5 bases from V and 0 bases from J; junction bases left unmatched: 9. The CDR3 has 17 amino acids. Per germline, CDR1 LNHDA and CDR2 SQIVND (reference sequence). CDR3 protein: CASSLDRDRGFSYEQYF. As DNA, the CDR3 is TGTGCCAGTAGTCTCGACAGGGACAGGGGGTTCTCCTACGAGCAGTACTTC.

This sequence joins TRBV6-1 and TRBJ2-5; 11 nucleotides agree with TRBD2. Germline V gives CDR1 MNHNS, CDR2 SASEGT. V shed 5 bases, J shed 7 bases, and the junction held 6 bases outside the gene matches. The CDR3 extends over 14 amino acids. As DNA, the CDR3 is TGTGCCAGCAGTAGCCTCGGACTAGCGGGGACCCAGTACTTC. This sequence encodes CASSSLGLAGTQYF.

This clone was recorded a few times. V gene TRBV6-6 combines with J gene TRBJ1-5; a weak D match, TRBD1 (6 bases). V lost 6 bases to trimming and J lost 0 bases, with 9 bases between them. Germline V gene data show CDR1 as MNHNY and CDR2 as SVGAGI (reference sequence). This CDR3 is 14 amino acids long. CDR3 coding DNA: TGTGCCAGCAGGAGGGACACTAGCAATCAGCCCCAGCATTTT. This encodes CASRRDTSNQPQHF.

This clone was observed a single time. The chain combines TRBV19 with TRBJ2-3, with D tentatively TRBD2 (6 bases). Between the trimmed V and J ends, which lost 7 bases and 5 bases, there was a span of 13 bases. The CDR3 consists of 13 residues. Germline CDR1 is LNHDA and CDR2 is SQIVND (reference sequence). CDR3 loop: CASNTGVGDTQYF. DNA for the CDR3: TGTGCCAGTAATACGGGAGTAGGAGATACGCAGTATTTT.

The chain couples TRBV7-9 to TRBJ1-3; 7 nucleotides line up with TRBD1. The CDR3 has 16 amino acids. Germline V lookup: CDR1 SEHNR, CDR2 FQNEAQ (reference sequence). With 2 bases clipped from V and 1 base from J, the junction kept 5 bases outside the gene matches. CDR3 sequence (DNA): TGTGCCAGCAGCTTAACAGGGGCCTCTTCTGGAAACACCATATATTTT. The encoded protein is CASSLTGASSGNTIYF.

The chain joins TRBV7-6 to TRBJ2-2; the match to TRBD2 covers 11 bases. The CDR3 sequence is 16 residues long. The V gene end was trimmed by 1 base and the J gene end by 5 bases; junction bases not matched to a gene: 3. Looked up from germline, CDR1 is SGHVS and CDR2 is FNYEAQ. The CDR3: CASSLGRTSGTGELFF. The CDR3 nucleotides are TGTGCCAGCAGCTTAGGGAGGACTAGCGGGACCGGGGAGCTGTTTTTT.

J is TRBJ2-7 and V is TRBV6-5; 7 nucleotides align to TRBD2. Germline assignment: CDR1 MNHEY and CDR2 SVGAGI. V lost 6 bases to trimming and J lost 3 bases; unmatched junction nucleotides: 5. This CDR3 spans 13 amino acids. CDR3 sequence reads: CASSRGSDYEQYF. As DNA, the CDR3 is TGTGCCAGCAGCCGCGGGAGTGACTACGAGCAGTACTTC.

V is TRBV20-1 and J is TRBJ1-2; TRBD1 matches at 8 bases. In germline, CDR1 is DFQATT, CDR2 SNEGSKA (reference sequence). V shed 6 bases and J 8 bases; nucleotides not matched to a gene: 5. The CDR3 runs 11 residues. The CDR3 region has the DNA TGCAGTGCGATCACAGGGGGGGGCTACACCTTC. It encodes CSAITGGGYTF.

The V and J genes are TRBV7-2 and TRBJ2-7, with 7 bases fitting TRBD1. CDR1 and CDR2 from the germline V gene are SGHTA and FQGNSA. The CDR3 extends over 16 amino acids. V dropped 4 bases and J dropped 0; count of bases not matched to a gene: 9. The CDR3 loop is CASSSRQGTSSYEQYF. The DNA of the CDR3 is TGTGCCAGCAGCTCAAGACAGGGCACGAGCTCCTACGAGCAGTACTTC.

The chain recombines TRBV4-1 with TRBJ2-3, with 7 bases identical to TRBD1. CDR3 size: 16 residues. CDR1 is MGHRA and CDR2 is YSYEKL in the germline V gene. The junction had 10 bases not matched to a gene; V was cut back by 5 bases and J by 2 bases. The CDR3 DNA reads TGCGCCAGCAGCGGACGACAGGGTATTTACACAGATACGCAGTATTTT. This encodes CASSGRQGIYTDTQYF.

CDR3 in DNA: TGTGCCAGTGTGGAACTAGTTCAGTTCTTC. Protein sequence: CASVELVQFF. The gene calls are TRBV2 and TRBJ2-1, with a tentative D call TRBD2 (5 bases). CDR1 and CDR2 (germline): SNHLY, FYNNEI. V was pared by 9 bases and J by 13 bases, with 13 bases between. The CDR3 covers 10 residues. Looking up the rest from reference TRBV2 and TRBJ2-1 gives the full variable domain: EPEVTQTPSHQVTQMGQEVILRCVPISNHLYFYWYRQILGQKVEFLVSFYNNEISEKSEIFDDQFSVERPDGSNFTLKIRSTKLEDSAMYFCASVELVQFFGPGTRLTVL.

The rearrangement uses TRBV5-1 and TRBJ2-3; 10 bases line up with TRBD2. Germline V gives CDR1 SGHRS, CDR2 YFSETQ. CDR3 size: 14 residues. The junction had 1 base not matched to a gene; V was cut back by 4 bases and J by 2 bases. In DNA, the CDR3 is TGCGCCAGCAGCGGACTAGCGGCCACAGATACGCAGTATTTT. This translates into CASSGLAATDTQYF.

The chain joins TRBV9 to TRBJ2-2, with TRBD1 identical over 9 bases. V lost 6 bases, J lost 5 bases, and 11 bases stayed unmatched. Per germline, CDR1 SGDLS and CDR2 YYNGEE. The CDR3 sequence is 16 residues long. The CDR3 sequence: CASKRGGQGGTGELFF. The CDR3 coding sequence is TGTGCCAGCAAAAGAGGGGGACAGGGAGGTACCGGGGAGCTGTTTTTT.